The clone carrying this TCR beta chain has a handful of counts. This sample is drawn from a study of shared T cell receptors in the human thymus. The V and J ends lost 0 bases and 3 bases, in that order; junction bases with no gene match: 8. CDR1 and CDR2 (germline): GTSNPN, SVGIG (reference sequence). The CDR3 sequence is 15 residues long. Here immunoSEQ multiplex PCR was the method, and the copy in TCRdb shows in-frame clones only, minus some. The table includes about 540,000 clones, approximately 80% detected once. This sample also appeared in a second study, on human thymus T cells. That source adds: Corrective cardiac operations yielded the resected thymus tissue. Thymic and blood repertoires seemed to show skewed V and J gene use.

The sequencing sample was made of thymocytes. This TCR came from a boy less than two years old with a congenital heart defect. This chain connects TRBV30 to TRBJ2-7; 7 bases fit TRBD2. CDR3 nucleotide sequence: TGTGCCTGGAGTGTACGGGGGGTTCCAGGCTACGAGCAGTACTTC. Translated, it gives CAWSVRGVPGYEQYF.